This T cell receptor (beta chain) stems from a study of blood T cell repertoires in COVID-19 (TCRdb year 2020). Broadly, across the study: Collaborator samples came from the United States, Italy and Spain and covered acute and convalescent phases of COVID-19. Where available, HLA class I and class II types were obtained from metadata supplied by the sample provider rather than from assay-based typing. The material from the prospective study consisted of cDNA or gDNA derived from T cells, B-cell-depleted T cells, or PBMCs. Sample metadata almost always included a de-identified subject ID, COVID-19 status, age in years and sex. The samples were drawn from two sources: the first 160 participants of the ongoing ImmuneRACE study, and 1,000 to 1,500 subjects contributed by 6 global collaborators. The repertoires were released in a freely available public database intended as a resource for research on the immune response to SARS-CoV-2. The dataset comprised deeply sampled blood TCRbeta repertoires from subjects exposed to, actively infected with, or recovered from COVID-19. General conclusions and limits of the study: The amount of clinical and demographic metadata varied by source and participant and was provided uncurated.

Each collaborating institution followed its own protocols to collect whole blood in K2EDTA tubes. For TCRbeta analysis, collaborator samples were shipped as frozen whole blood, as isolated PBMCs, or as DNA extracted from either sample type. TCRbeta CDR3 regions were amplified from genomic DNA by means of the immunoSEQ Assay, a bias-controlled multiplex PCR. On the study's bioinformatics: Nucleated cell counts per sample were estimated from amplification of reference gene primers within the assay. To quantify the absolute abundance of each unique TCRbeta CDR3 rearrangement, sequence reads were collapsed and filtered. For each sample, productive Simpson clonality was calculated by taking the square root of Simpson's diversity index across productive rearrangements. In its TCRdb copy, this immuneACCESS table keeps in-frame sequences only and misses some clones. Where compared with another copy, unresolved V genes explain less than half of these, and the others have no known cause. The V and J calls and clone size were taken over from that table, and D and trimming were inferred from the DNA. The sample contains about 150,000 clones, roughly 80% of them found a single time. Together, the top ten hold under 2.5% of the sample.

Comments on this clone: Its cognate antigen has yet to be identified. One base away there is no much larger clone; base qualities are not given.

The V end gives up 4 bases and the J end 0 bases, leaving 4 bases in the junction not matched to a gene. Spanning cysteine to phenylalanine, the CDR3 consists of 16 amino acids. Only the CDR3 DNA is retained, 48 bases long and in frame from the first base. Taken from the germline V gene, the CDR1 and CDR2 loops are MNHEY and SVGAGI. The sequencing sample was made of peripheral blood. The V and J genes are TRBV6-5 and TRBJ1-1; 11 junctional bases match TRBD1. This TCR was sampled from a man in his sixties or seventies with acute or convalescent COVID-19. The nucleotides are TGTGCCAGCAGTTTCGGGACAGGGGGGGTGAACACTGAAGCTTTCTTT. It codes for CASSFGTGGVNTEAFF.